The sequence of this T cell receptor (beta chain) was determined in a study of blood T cells in healthy people across ages. With a J-beta primer mix and a sample-barcoded 5' primer, a second PCR ran roughly 7 to 11 cycles. Each cDNA molecule was tagged by a template-switch adaptor that had 12 random nucleotides. TCRdb redid the calling of the 5' RACE reads with MiXCR, one entry per CDR3 protein. The sample yields about a million distinct CDR3 sequences, about 53% seen once. This CDR3 comprises 16 residues. Details on this clonotype: The junction departs from the called germline gene at one end, perhaps through a read error.

Samples each had at least 5.5 micrograms of total RNA extracted. The TCR sequence derives from a woman aged 55 to 70 in good health. The material sequenced was blood. The rearrangement joins TRBV12-3 or TRBV12-4 to TRBJ2-6; D ambiguous. The CDR3 DNA sequence: TGTGCCAGCAGCTTAGCTTACCTCTCTGGGGCCAACGTCCTGACTTTC. Its protein product is CASSLAYLSGANVLTF.